This is a list of T cell receptor beta chains from one sample in a study of blood T cells in healthy people across ages. TCRdb reprocessed the 5' RACE reads via MiXCR and lists one record per CDR3 protein. This table holds some 760,000 distinct CDR3 sequences, roughly 25% found once. These data were also reused for a study on T cells of mothers and their children.

Sample: blood. The receptors derive from a boy aged 5-17 years in good health. Each CDR3 is given with its conserved first and last residue. The D gene is left open where the match is weak. Only some rows state a clone size, as once, few, many or a class for expanded clones.

d_call	clone_size	j_call	v_call	cdr3_aa	cdr3_nt
TRBD2	few	TRBJ2-3	TRBV19	CASSIWGGGLGTDTQYF	TGTGCCAGTAGTATATGGGGCGGGGGGCTGGGCACAGATACGCAGTATTTT
.	.	TRBJ2-3	TRBV10-2	CASSDRTSNTQYF	TGCGCCAGCAGTGATAGGACTTCCAATACGCAGTATTTT
.	.	TRBJ2-2	TRBV29-1	CSVESGSYTGELFF	TGCAGCGTTGAGTCCGGGTCGTACACCGGGGAGCTGTTTTTT
.	few	TRBJ1-4	TRBV7-9	CASSSGPSTNEKLFF	TGTGCCAGCAGCTCCGGGCCCTCAACTAATGAAAAACTGTTTTTT
.	few	TRBJ1-2	TRBV7-2	CASSPSRDPSYGYTF	TGTGCCAGCAGCCCGTCTCGTGATCCCTCCTATGGCTACACCTTC
.	.	TRBJ2-5	TRBV20-1	CSARDGRGQETQYF	TGCAGTGCTAGAGACGGCAGGGGACAAGAGACCCAGTACTTC
.	.	TRBJ2-5	TRBV5-1	CASSPQGGSQETQYF	TGCGCCAGCAGCCCCCAGGGGGGGTCCCAAGAGACCCAGTACTTC
.	.	TRBJ2-1	TRBV6-1	CASSPQWTDNEQFF	TGTGCCAGCAGTCCCCAGTGGACGGACAATGAGCAGTTCTTC
TRBD2	.	TRBJ2-3	TRBV10-1	CASSEIRGGDTDTQYF	TGCGCCAGCAGTGAGATACGCGGGGGTGACACAGATACGCAGTATTTT
TRBD2	few	TRBJ2-7	TRBV5-1	CASSLSSGVHEQYF	TGCGCCAGCAGCTTGTCTAGCGGGGTACACGAGCAGTACTTC
TRBD1	.	TRBJ1-2	TRBV6-6	CASSYDRDRGSYTF	TGTGCCAGCAGTTACGACCGGGACAGGGGTAGCTACACCTTC
.	.	TRBJ2-7	TRBV20-1	CSARLADDYEQYF	TGCAGTGCTAGGCTAGCAGACGACTACGAGCAGTACTTC
TRBD1	.	TRBJ2-7	TRBV20-1	CSTRDGDRVNEEQYF	TGCAGTACTAGAGATGGGGACAGGGTCAACGAGGAGCAGTACTTC
.	.	TRBJ2-1	TRBV20-1	CSARDLSAGSYNEQFF	TGCAGTGCTAGAGACCTCTCCGCGGGGTCCTACAATGAGCAGTTCTTC
.	few	TRBJ2-2	TRBV28	CASGRGTGELFF	TGTGCCAGCGGCAGGGGCACCGGGGAGCTGTTTTTT
TRBD2	.	TRBJ2-1	TRBV10-3	CAISEGIAGGTEQFF	TGTGCCATCAGTGAGGGAATAGCGGGAGGGACCGAGCAGTTCTTC
.	few	TRBJ2-1	TRBV7-8	CASSLTQPGRHNEQFF	TGTGCCAGCAGCTTAACACAGCCCGGGCGTCACAATGAGCAGTTCTTC
.	.	TRBJ2-1	TRBV5-1	CASRYSREAHNEQFF	TGCGCCAGCCGATATTCTAGGGAAGCTCACAATGAGCAGTTCTTC
.	.	TRBJ2-2	TRBV28	CASLRKTGELFF	TGTGCCAGCCTACGAAAAACCGGGGAGCTGTTTTTT
TRBD1	few	TRBJ2-5	TRBV5-1	CASSVDRGETQYF	TGCGCCAGCAGCGTCGACAGGGGGGAGACCCAGTACTTC
TRBD1	.	TRBJ1-1	TRBV29-1	CSVEVWPDDPTGAKIMNTEAFF	TGCAGCGTTGAAGTTTGGCCGGACGACCCAACAGGGGCGAAAATTATGAACACTGAAGCTTTCTTT
.	.	TRBJ1-5	TRBV6-1	CASSNCKAGTLDNQPQHF	TGTGCCAGCAGTAATTGCAAGGCCGGGACGCTCGACAATCAGCCCCAGCATTTT
.	few	TRBJ2-5	TRBV19	CASSTDLLNERFF	TGTGCCAGTAGTACGGACCTTCTCAATGAGCGGTTCTTC
TRBD2	few	TRBJ2-1	TRBV7-9	CASSLGLAGVGEQFF	TGTGCCAGCAGCTTAGGGCTAGCGGGAGTAGGCGAGCAGTTCTTC
.	few	TRBJ2-7	TRBV5-5	CASSLVPGVGYEQYF	TGTGCCAGCAGCTTGGTCCCAGGGGTTGGTTACGAGCAGTACTTC
.	few	TRBJ1-5	TRBV28	CASSLTVQYSNQPQHF	TGTGCCAGCAGTTTAACAGTACAATATAGCAATCAGCCCCAGCATTTT
.	.	TRBJ2-1	TRBV2	CASSPNGLNNEQFF	TGTGCCAGCAGCCCTAACGGTCTAAACAATGAGCAGTTCTTC
.	many	TRBJ2-1	TRBV7-2	CASSLEAGYNEQFF	TGTGCCAGCAGCTTAGAAGCAGGGTACAATGAGCAGTTCTTC
TRBD2	few	TRBJ2-1	TRBV9	CASGGGSRDEQFF	TGTGCCAGCGGCGGCGGGAGTAGAGATGAGCAGTTCTTC
.	few	TRBJ2-7	TRBV29-1	CSVLDSSYEQYF	TGCAGCGTTTTGGACAGCTCCTACGAGCAGTACTTC
.	.	TRBJ1-5	TRBV12-3/TRBV12-4	CASSLGTENQPQHF	TGTGCCAGCAGTTTAGGGACAGAGAATCAGCCCCAGCATTTT
TRBD1	few	TRBJ2-5	TRBV28	CASSLPQGVIGETQYF	TGTGCCAGCAGTTTACCGCAGGGGGTAATCGGAGAGACCCAGTACTTC
.	few	TRBJ1-2	TRBV19	CASSIPRSQLYTF	TGTGCCAGTAGTATACCCCGGTCACAGCTCTACACCTTC
.	few	TRBJ2-5	TRBV29-1	CSVGVSGSQETQYF	TGCAGCGTTGGAGTGTCAGGGAGTCAAGAGACCCAGTACTTC
TRBD2	few	TRBJ2-3	TRBV11-2	CASSRGLVTDTQYF	TGTGCCAGCAGTAGGGGACTAGTGACAGATACGCAGTATTTT
.	once	TRBJ2-1	TRBV5-1	CASSSGTVYNEQFF	TGCGCCAGCAGCTCAGGGACGGTTTACAATGAGCAGTTCTTC
TRBD1	few	TRBJ2-7	TRBV12-3/TRBV12-4	CASSLSTGGLYEQYF	TGTGCCAGCAGTTTAAGCACAGGGGGCCTATACGAGCAGTACTTC
.	.	TRBJ2-2	TRBV20-1	CSARDAGRGTGELFF	TGCAGTGCTAGAGATGCTGGGAGAGGGACCGGGGAGCTGTTTTTT
.	.	TRBJ2-7	TRBV6-5	CASSYAHSGYEQYF	TGTGCCAGCAGTTACGCCCACAGTGGCTACGAGCAGTACTTC
TRBD1	once	TRBJ2-5	TRBV5-1	CVSSLAIGTGASWQYF	TGCGTCAGCAGCTTGGCGATAGGGACAGGGGCCTCTTGGCAGTACTTC
.	few	TRBJ1-1	TRBV25-1	CASSEFLTENTEAFF	TGTGCCAGCAGTGAATTCCTGACAGAGAACACTGAAGCTTTCTTT
TRBD1	.	TRBJ2-3	TRBV29-1	CSVEDRDSTDTQYF	TGCAGCGTTGAGGACAGGGACAGCACAGATACGCAGTATTTT
.	.	TRBJ2-3	TRBV6-1	CASSEVGGRTQYF	TGTGCCAGCAGTGAAGTCGGCGGCCGAACGCAGTATTTT
TRBD2	.	TRBJ2-7	TRBV29-1	CSVLVPGGYEQYF	TGCAGCGTTCTAGTACCGGGGGGCTACGAGCAGTACTTC
.	.	TRBJ2-6	TRBV2	CASSESVSGANVLTF	TGTGCCAGCAGTGAATCTGTGTCTGGGGCCAACGTCCTGACTTTC
.	few	TRBJ1-5	TRBV6-6	CASSYGPNSNQPQHF	TGTGCCAGCAGTTACGGTCCTAATAGCAATCAGCCCCAGCATTTT
.	.	TRBJ2-4	TRBV6-2/TRBV6-3	CASSYARPWINIQYF	TGTGCCAGCAGTTACGCCAGGCCCTGGATAAACATTCAGTACTTC
.	few	TRBJ2-1	TRBV14	CASSLGQGFGEQFF	TGTGCCAGCAGCCTAGGGCAGGGCTTCGGTGAGCAGTTCTTC
.	many	TRBJ2-1	TRBV7-2	CASSLAVYNEQFF	TGTGCCAGCAGCTTAGCGGTTTACAATGAGCAGTTCTTC
.	.	TRBJ2-7	TRBV28	CASSLVAEPSYEQYF	TGTGCCAGCAGTTTAGTAGCGGAGCCCTCCTACGAGCAGTACTTC
TRBD2	few	TRBJ2-5	TRBV20-1	CSRGLAGDQETQYF	TGCAGTAGGGGACTAGCGGGGGATCAAGAGACCCAGTACTTC
TRBD2	few	TRBJ2-5	TRBV7-8	CASSRGTSATETQYF	TGTGCCAGCAGCAGGGGGACTAGCGCAACGGAGACCCAGTACTTC
.	few	TRBJ2-5	TRBV21-1	CASSKAPDGQETQYF	TGTGCCAGCAGCAAAGCGCCGGACGGCCAAGAGACCCAGTACTTC
TRBD1	.	TRBJ2-5	TRBV6-5	CASSSGTGIGETQYF	TGTGCCAGCAGTTCCGGGACAGGGATAGGGGAGACCCAGTACTTC
.	few	TRBJ2-2	TRBV24-1	CATSDRDAGELFF	TGTGCCACCAGTGACCGGGATGCCGGGGAGCTGTTTTTT
.	.	TRBJ2-7	TRBV2	CASSEEVLNEQYF	TGTGCCAGCAGTGAGGAGGTTTTGAACGAGCAGTACTTC